This section outlines one T cell receptor beta chain sequence together with its context. Its antigen is unknown. The PCR made use of 60 Vbeta and 13 Jbeta primers. In the authors' methods: In a later analysis, about 12 million of some 80 million unique beta chains occurred in at least two donors. The assay was immunoSEQ multiplex PCR, and TCRdb's table has in-frame clones only and misses some. The D gene and trimming were derived from the DNA, and the V and J assignments and clone size from that table. This table holds some 220,000 clones, just over 75% found once. The data were taken from a study of cytomegalovirus exposure and HLA in healthy donors. Notes on the study in general: A later analysis reportedly identified an Asian-associated ancestry cluster as carrying fewer N-insertions than the approximately 670-donor mean.

The CDR3 is 15 amino acids. Trimming pared 2 bases from V and 1 base from J, leaving 12 bases between. In germline, CDR1 is KGHSH, CDR2 LQKENI. The chain recombines TRBV18 with TRBJ2-7; D is possibly TRBD1 (6 bases). This sequence was found in a woman aged 55-70 years in good health and CMV-seropositive. Material for sequencing was PBMCs. In nucleotides, the CDR3 is TGTGCCAGCTCACCAAGTCAGGGGCAATCCTACGAGCAGTACTTC. It specifies CASSPSQGQSYEQYF.